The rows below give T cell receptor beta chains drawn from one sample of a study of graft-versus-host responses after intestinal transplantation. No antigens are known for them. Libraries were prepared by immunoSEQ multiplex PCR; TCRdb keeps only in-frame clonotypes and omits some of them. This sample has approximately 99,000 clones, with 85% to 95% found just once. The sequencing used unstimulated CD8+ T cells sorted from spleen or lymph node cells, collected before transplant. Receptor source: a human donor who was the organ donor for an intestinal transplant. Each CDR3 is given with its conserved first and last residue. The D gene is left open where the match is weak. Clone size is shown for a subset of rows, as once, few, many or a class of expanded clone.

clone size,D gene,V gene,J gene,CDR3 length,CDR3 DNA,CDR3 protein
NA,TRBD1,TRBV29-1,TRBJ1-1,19,TGCAGCGTTGACTCCGACAGGGGACATTCTCCGCGAATGAACACTGAAGCTTTCTTT,CSVDSDRGHSPRMNTEAFF
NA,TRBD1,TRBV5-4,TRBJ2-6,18,TGTGCCAGCAGCTTGCGTCCCGGGACAGGGGAAGCGGCCAACGTCCTGACTTTC,CASSLRPGTGEAANVLTF
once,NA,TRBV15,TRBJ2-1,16,TGTGCCACCAGTCATTCCACTAGCCCAATCTACAATGAGCAGTTCTTC,CATSHSTSPIYNEQFF
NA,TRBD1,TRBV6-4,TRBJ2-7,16,TGTGCCAGCAGTGACTCCGTGGGACAGGAGAACTACGAGCAGTACTTC,CASSDSVGQENYEQYF
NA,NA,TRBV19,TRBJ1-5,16,TGTGCCAGTAGTGCCACAGGGCAATGGGGCAATCAGCCCCAGCATTTT,CASSATGQWGNQPQHF
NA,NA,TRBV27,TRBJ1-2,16,TGTGCCAGCAGTTTAATACCGGGACAAACGATCGATGGCTACACCTTC,CASSLIPGQTIDGYTF
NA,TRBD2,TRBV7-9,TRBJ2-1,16,TGTGCCAGCAGCCCTCGGACTAGCGGGTTGTACAATGAGCAGTTCTTC,CASSPRTSGLYNEQFF
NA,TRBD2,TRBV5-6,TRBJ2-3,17,TGTGCCAGCAGCTCCCAGGGGACTAGCGGGGGTTCAGATACGCAGTATTTT,CASSSQGTSGGSDTQYF
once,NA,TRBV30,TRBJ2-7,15,TGTGCCTGGAGTGTCTGGGACACTATCTCCTACGAGCAGTACTTC,CAWSVWDTISYEQYF
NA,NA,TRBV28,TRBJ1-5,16,TGTGCCAGCAGTCGGTTTTCCAGCCCAGGGGATCAGCCCCAGCATTTT,CASSRFSSPGDQPQHF
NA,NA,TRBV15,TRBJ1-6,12,TGTGCCACCAGCTACCCAGATTCACCCCTCCACTTT,CATSYPDSPLHF
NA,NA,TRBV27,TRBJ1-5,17,TGTGCCAGCAGTTTATTCCAGGGGAATTGTAGCAATCAGCCCCAGCATTTT,CASSLFQGNCSNQPQHF
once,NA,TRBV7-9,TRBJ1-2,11,TGTGCCAGCAGCTTGGCAACCGGCTACACCTTC,CASSLATGYTF
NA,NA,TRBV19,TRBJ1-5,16,TGTGCCAGTAGCCCCGAGGGATGGGCGTTCAATCAGCCCCAGCATTTT,CASSPEGWAFNQPQHF
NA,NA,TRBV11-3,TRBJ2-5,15,TGTGCCAGCAGCTCCATGGACTTAGGCCGGGGGACCCAGTACTTC,CASSSMDLGRGTQYF
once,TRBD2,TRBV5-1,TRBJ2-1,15,TGCGCCAGCAGCTCTGCGGGGGGAGTTTTCAATGAGCAGTTCTTC,CASSSAGGVFNEQFF
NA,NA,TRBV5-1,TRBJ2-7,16,TGCGCCAGCAGCTTGGGACCAGGGGGCCGACTAGCAGAGCAGTACTTC,CASSLGPGGRLAEQYF
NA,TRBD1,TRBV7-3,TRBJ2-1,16,TGTGCCAGCAGCTATACCGGGACAGACTACTACAATGAGCAGTTCTTC,CASSYTGTDYYNEQFF
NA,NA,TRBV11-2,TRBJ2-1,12,TGTGCCAGCAGCTTCTCCCTTATTGAGCAGTTCTTC,CASSFSLIEQFF
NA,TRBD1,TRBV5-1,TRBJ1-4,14,TGCGCCAGCAGCTTGGGACAGGGGCTCGAAAAACTGTTTTTT,CASSLGQGLEKLFF
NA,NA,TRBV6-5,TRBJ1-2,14,TGTGCCAGCAGTTACTCGGGGGGAAACTATGGCTACACCTTC,CASSYSGGNYGYTF
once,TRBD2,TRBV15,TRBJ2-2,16,TGTGCCACCAGCAGTTCTAGCGGGAGGCTCGTCGGGGAGCTGTTTTTT,CATSSSSGRLVGELFF
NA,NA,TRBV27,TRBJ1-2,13,TGTGCCAGCAGTTTATCGGGGGGAGGCGGCTACACCTTC,CASSLSGGGGYTF
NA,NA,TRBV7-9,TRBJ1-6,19,TGTGCCAGCAGCTCGACAAATCCGGGACACCCGACCTATAATTCACCCCTCCACTTT,CASSSTNPGHPTYNSPLHF
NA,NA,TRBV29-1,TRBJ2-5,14,TGCAGCGTTTTCGGGGCCAGACGGGAGGAGACCCAGTACTTC,CSVFGARREETQYF
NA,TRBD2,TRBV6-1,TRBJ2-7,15,TGTGCCAGCAGTGAAGCGTTGGGACTAGTCTACGAGCAGTACTTC,CASSEALGLVYEQYF
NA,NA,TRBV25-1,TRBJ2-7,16,TGTGCCAGCAGTGAATATCACAGGGAAGGGTCCTACGAGCAGTACTTC,CASSEYHREGSYEQYF
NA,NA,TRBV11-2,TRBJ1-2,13,TGTGCCAGCAGCTTAGTTGGGGCAGGGGGCTACACCTTC,CASSLVGAGGYTF
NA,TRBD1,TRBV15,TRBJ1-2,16,TGTGCCACCAGCAGAGATCATGTGGGGGACAGAAATGGCTACACCTTC,CATSRDHVGDRNGYTF
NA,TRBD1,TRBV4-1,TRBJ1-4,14,TGCGCCAGCAGCTCACAGGGGGTACATGAAAAACTGTTTTTT,CASSSQGVHEKLFF
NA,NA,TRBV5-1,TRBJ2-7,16,TGCGCCAGCAGCTTGGCCTTTAGAGGGAGTAACCACGAGCAGTACTTC,CASSLAFRGSNHEQYF
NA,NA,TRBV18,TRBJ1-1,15,TGTGCCAGCTCACCAAGCGCGGCCGTTAACACTGAAGCTTTCTTT,CASSPSAAVNTEAFF
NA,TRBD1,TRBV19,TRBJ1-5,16,TGTGCCAGTATTTTCATGTGGGGGACAGTTAATCAGCCCCAGCATTTT,CASIFMWGTVNQPQHF
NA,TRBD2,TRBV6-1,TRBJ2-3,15,TGTGCCAGCACTGTAGGACTAGCGAACACAGATACGCAGTATTTT,CASTVGLANTDTQYF
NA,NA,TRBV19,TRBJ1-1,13,TGTGCCAGTAGTATAGTAAGCAACACTGAAGCTTTCTTT,CASSIVSNTEAFF
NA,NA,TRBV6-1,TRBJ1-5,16,TGTGCCAGCAGTGAATGGTTATGGTTGGAGAATCAGCCCCAGCATTTT,CASSEWLWLENQPQHF
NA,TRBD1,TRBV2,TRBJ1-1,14,TGTGCCAGCAGTGAAGACAGGGGGTTCCTTAGAGCTTTCTTT,CASSEDRGFLRAFF
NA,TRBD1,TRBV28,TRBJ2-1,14,TGTGCCAGCCACGGACAGGGTCGTTTTAGTGAGCAGTTCTTC,CASHGQGRFSEQFF
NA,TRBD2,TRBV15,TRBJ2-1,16,TGTGCCACATCGCGCAAGCGGGAACACGTTTTCAATGAGCAGTTCTTC,CATSRKREHVFNEQFF
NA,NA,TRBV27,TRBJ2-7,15,TGTGCCAGCAGCAGTCCCGGGACATCGACCTACGAGCAGTACTTC,CASSSPGTSTYEQYF
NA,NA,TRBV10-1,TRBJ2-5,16,TGCGCCAGCAGTGAGTCGGAGGAGATGACCGGGGAGACCCAGTACTTC,CASSESEEMTGETQYF
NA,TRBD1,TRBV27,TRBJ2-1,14,TGTGCCAGCAGAACAGGGGACTCCTACAATGAGCAGTTCTTC,CASRTGDSYNEQFF